Each of the 19 T cell receptor beta chains below was sequenced from the same sample in a study of T cells after yellow fever vaccination. One entry per CDR3 protein results from TCRdb running MiXCR on the 5' RACE reads. The table lists 300,000 to 450,000 distinct CDR3 sequences, about 6% of them singletons. The sample consisted of PBMCs, taken 5 days after the yellow fever booster vaccination. These TCRs come from a man in his thirties or forties who received the YFV17D yellow fever vaccine.

The sample holds a few counts of this clonotype. V gene TRBV28 combines with J gene TRBJ2-2; 8 bases are a match to TRBD1. Trimming at V came to 6 bases and at J to 3 bases, leaving 6 bases not matched to a gene. The germline V gene encodes CDR1 MDHEN and CDR2 SYDVKM. The CDR3 covers 15 residues. CDR3 protein: CASSSPGQDTGELFF. In nucleotides, the CDR3 is TGTGCCAGCAGCTCTCCGGGACAGGACACCGGGGAGCTGTTTTTT.

V gene TRBV12-3 or TRBV12-4 combines with J gene TRBJ1-1; D is ambiguous. This CDR3 region has 15 residues. Trimming left V 3 bases short and J 4 bases short, with 15 bases between. The CDR3 coding sequence is TGTGCCAGCAGTTTCCCGGACTTAGGGAGCACTGAAGCTTTCTTT. This translates into CASSFPDLGSTEAFF.

There are a few counts of this clonotype. V is TRBV20-1 and J is TRBJ2-3; TRBD2 matches 13 bases. This CDR3 has 15 amino acids. Germline V lookup: CDR1 DFQATT, CDR2 SNEGSKA (reference sequence). V shed 3 bases and J 9 bases; nucleotides not matched to a gene: 9. CDR3 in amino acids: CSASRGTSGKETQYF. CDR3 nucleotides: TGCAGTGCTAGTCGTGGGACTAGCGGGAAAGAAACGCAGTATTTT.

The rearrangement uses TRBV7-8 and TRBJ2-1; D is unclear. The CDR3 loop spans 13 amino acids. Germline V gives CDR1 SGHVS, CDR2 FQNEAQ. Trimming shortened V by 2 bases and J by 12 bases, and 14 bases separated the two germline ends. The CDR3 sequence is CASSLRLDFGQFF. CDR3 in DNA: TGTGCCAGCAGCTTACGGCTAGATTTCGGGCAGTTCTTC.

This clonotype was picked up a small number of times. The chain combines TRBV7-2 with TRBJ1-2; D uncertain. Trimming left V 5 bases short and J 0 bases short, with 10 bases between. The CDR3 contains 14 residues. Per germline, CDR1 SGHTA and CDR2 FQGNSA. CDR3 region: CASSPSGTNYGYTF. In DNA, the CDR3 is TGTGCCAGCAGCCCCAGTGGGACTAACTATGGCTACACCTTC.

This rearrangement joins TRBV5-6 to TRBJ2-7; tentatively, D is TRBD1 (6 bases). The CDR3 covers 15 residues. V lost 2 bases and J lost 2, with 14 bases in between. From germline, CDR1 is SGHDT and CDR2 YYEEEE. CDR3 sequence (DNA): TGTGCCAGCAGCTTCGTCTACAGGGACCCCTACGAGCAGTACTTC. It codes for CASSFVYRDPYEQYF.

CDR3 in DNA: TGTGCCAGTAGTATCGCTAGCGGGAGTGTTACCTACAATGAGCAGTTCTTC. Translation gives CASSIASGSVTYNEQFF. This chain connects TRBV19 to TRBJ2-1; 10 positions match TRBD2. Germline V gene data show CDR1 as LNHDA and CDR2 as SQIVND (reference sequence). With 3 bases clipped from V and 2 bases from J, the junction kept 7 bases outside the gene matches. The CDR3 is 17 amino acids.

This clonotype was recorded many times. The V gene is TRBV20-1, the J gene TRBJ2-7, with a possible D match to TRBD1 (6 bases). Germline assignment: CDR1 DFQATT and CDR2 SNEGSKA (reference sequence). Trimming stripped 6 bases from V and 9 bases from J, with 15 bases between. CDR3 length: 11 amino acids. The CDR3 region has the DNA TGCAGTGCGTCAGGGGTCGGGCGGCAGTACTTC. Its translation is CSASGVGRQYF.

This clonotype was detected ten times or more. J is TRBJ2-1 and V is TRBV7-8; 11 bases line up with TRBD2. From germline, CDR1 is SGHVS and CDR2 FQNEAQ. This CDR3 contains 15 residues. V shed 3 bases and J 8 bases; nucleotides not matched to a gene: 6. CDR3 residues: CASSFGLAGRYEQFF. CDR3 DNA: TGTGCCAGCAGCTTTGGACTAGCGGGCAGATATGAGCAGTTCTTC.

This clonotype was picked up a small number of times. The chain employs TRBV11-3 and TRBJ2-1, with a weak D call TRBD2 (6 bases). V lost 2 bases and J 0 bases, leaving 14 bases between the germline ends. CDR1 SGHNT and CDR2 YENEEA come from the germline V gene. The CDR3 runs to 17 residues. This CDR3 is CASSLSRSGYSYNEQFF. CDR3 bases: TGTGCCAGCAGCTTATCCCGAAGCGGGTACTCCTACAATGAGCAGTTCTTC. The variable domain in full, with the rest retrieved from reference TRBV11-3 and TRBJ2-1, is EAGVVQSPRYKIIEKKQPVAFWCNPISGHNTLYWYLQNLGQGPELLIRYENEEAVDDSQLPKDRFSAERLKGVDSTLKIQPAELGDSAVYLCASSLSRSGYSYNEQFFGPGTRLTVL.

There are many counts of this clonotype. The chain couples TRBV5-4 to TRBJ1-1; D is ambiguous. Trimming left V 5 bases short and J 0 bases short, with 8 bases between. The CDR3 length is 13 residues. Germline V gives CDR1 SGHNT, CDR2 YYREEE (reference sequence). CDR3 bases: TGTGCCAGCAGTTCAGCAGTGAACACTGAAGCTTTCTTT. Amino acid sequence: CASSSAVNTEAFF.

Only a few counts were recorded for this clonotype. The chain uses TRBV12-3 or TRBV12-4 and TRBJ2-7; 10 bases match TRBD2. This CDR3 is 15 amino acids long. J lost 2 bases, V lost 2 bases, and 3 bases had no gene match. The CDR3 sequence is CASSLSSGGTYEQYF. CDR3 in DNA: TGTGCCAGCAGTTTATCTAGCGGGGGCACCTACGAGCAGTACTTC.

The genes are TRBV5-1 and TRBJ2-6; D gene unclear. The CDR3 consists of 17 residues. Germline lookup yields CDR1 SGHRS and CDR2 YFSETQ. The ends were cut back, 0 bases at V and 0 bases at J, with 10 bases in the middle. CDR3 nucleotide sequence: TGCGCCAGCAGCTTGGAAGGTTTTGGCTCTGGGGCCAACGTCCTGACTTTC. Encoded protein: CASSLEGFGSGANVLTF.

This clonotype occurred a few times. V gene TRBV2 combines with J gene TRBJ2-3, with D uncertain. V dropped 4 bases and J dropped 4 bases, with 18 bases sitting between them. The CDR3 loop spans 16 amino acids. In germline, CDR1 is SNHLY, CDR2 FYNNEI. The CDR3 nucleotides read TGTGCCAGCAGTGGAGAGGCCCTAAAGGGCGCAGATACGCAGTATTTT. Its protein is CASSGEALKGADTQYF.

This clonotype was recorded a few times. This rearrangement joins TRBV28 to TRBJ2-1, with no clear D. V was clipped by 8 bases and J by 3 bases, with 17 bases between them. The CDR3 is made up of 15 amino acids. Germline V CDR1 and CDR2: MDHEN, SYDVKM. The CDR3 DNA reads TGTGCCAGCCGTTCTTCCGGGTCAAACTACAATGAGCAGTTCTTC. It encodes CASRSSGSNYNEQFF.

This clonotype has a count of ten or more. This chain joins TRBV6-5 and TRBJ2-2, with D unresolved. The CDR3 runs 15 residues. Germline CDR1 and CDR2: MNHEY and SVGAGI. Trimming pared 0 bases from V and 4 bases from J, leaving 9 bases between. CDR3 DNA sequence: TGTGCCAGCAGTTACTCGAGTAGGCTCACCGGGGAGCTGTTTTTT. Its protein is CASSYSSRLTGELFF.

J is TRBJ2-7 and V is TRBV6-5; 9 bases map to TRBD2. The CDR3 runs 16 residues. V dropped 2 bases and J dropped 5; count of bases not matched to a gene: 10. The germline V gene encodes CDR1 MNHEY and CDR2 SVGAGI. CDR3 in DNA: TGTGCCAGCAGTTACGCGGTAAAGGGACTAGCTGACGAGCAGTACTTC. It is translated as CASSYAVKGLADEQYF.

The rearrangement links TRBV30 to TRBJ2-3; TRBD2 might be the D (6 bases). The V gene lost 1 base and the J gene lost 0 bases, with 23 bases spanning the gap. The CDR3 is 19 residues long. The germline V gene encodes CDR1 GTSNPN and CDR2 SVGIG (reference sequence). CDR3: CAWSGGRGTILYSTDTQYF. In nucleotides, the CDR3 is TGTGCCTGGAGTGGGGGACGGGGGACGATCCTTTATAGCACAGATACGCAGTATTTT.

This clonotype showed up just a few times. This rearrangement joins TRBV20-1 to TRBJ2-3; D call uncertain. The germline gives CDR1 DFQATT, CDR2 SNEGSKA (reference sequence). The CDR3 sequence is 15 residues long. V was trimmed by 3 bases and J by 3 bases, leaving 16 bases between them. In nucleotides, the CDR3 is TGCAGTGCTAGGACCCCTAGTAGTGGTACAGATACGCAGTATTTT. Protein product: CSARTPSSGTDTQYF.